The T cell receptor (beta chain) under discussion was sequenced for a study of blood T cell repertoires in COVID-19. The repertoire was sequenced with immunoSEQ multiplex PCR; TCRdb's copy has only in-frame clones and lacks some. The sample lists around 200,000 clones, roughly four fifths occurring once. CDR1 LNHDA and CDR2 SQIVND come from the germline V gene (reference sequence). This CDR3 has 13 amino acids. Trimming cost V 3 bases and J 0 bases, with 5 bases left between them. Across 20 to 25 US areas, participants ranged in age from about 18 to 90 years. In Cohort 3, a recovered donor had either two negative PCRs, clearance, or symptom resolution.

The V gene is TRBV19, the J gene TRBJ1-1; D gene unclear. Material: PBMCs or T cells enriched from blood (not recorded which). The sequence derives from a man aged 40-55 years who had recovered from COVID-19. CDR3 sequence (DNA): TGTGCCAGTAGTATCCCCATGAACACTGAAGCTTTCTTT. Its translation is CASSIPMNTEAFF.